The T cell receptor (beta chain) described here comes from a study of post-analysis software for immune sequencing data. Germline trimming cut 1 base from V and 0 bases from J; bases unmatched to any gene: 3. In germline, CDR1 is MDHEN, CDR2 SYDVKM. There are 16 residues in the CDR3. Unique molecular identifiers were carried by the TCR beta cDNA libraries. TCRdb passed the PCR reads through MiXCR, listing each CDR3 protein once. The sample comprises fewer than 600,000 distinct CDR3 sequences, 40% to 55% of which are singletons, and around 10% rests with the top ten. As to this clonotype: Its antigen remains unknown.

Broader study findings: Higher frequency in patients than in controls was seen for roughly five TRBV segments, with TRBV5-6, TRBV5-1 and TRBV20-1 among them.

The receptor comes from a girl under 18 with multiple sclerosis. The sample consisted of blood. The rearrangement uses TRBV28 and TRBJ2-5, with 9 bases fitting TRBD2. The DNA of the CDR3 is TGTGCCAGCAGTTTATCGGCTAGCGGGAACCAAGAGACCCAGTACTTC. Translated: CASSLSASGNQETQYF.